Listed below are T cell receptor beta chains from one sample, sequenced in a study of blood T cells in healthy people across ages. TCRdb used MiXCR to reprocess the 5' RACE reads, holding one entry per CDR3 protein. The sample includes 550,000 to 650,000 distinct CDR3 sequences, about 30% of them seen just once. Sequencing input: blood. The receptor set was obtained from an elderly woman in good health. Each CDR3 is given with its conserved first and last residue. The D gene is left open where the match is weak. Size is stated for part of the rows, as once, few or many counts, or as a class when the clone is expanded.

cdr3_nt	cdr3_aa	d_call	v_call	j_call	clone_size
TGTGCCAGCAGCTTGGCCGGGGGCGATAACTATGGCTACACCTTC	CASSLAGGDNYGYTF	NA	TRBV5-4	TRBJ1-2	few
TGTGCCAGCAGCCAAGATTCAACGTACGATGGCTACACCTTC	CASSQDSTYDGYTF	NA	TRBV4-2	TRBJ1-2	many
TGTGCCAGCAGTCTCGGACTAGCGGGGGGCTCTAGCACAGATACGCAGTATTTT	CASSLGLAGGSSTDTQYF	TRBD2	TRBV27	TRBJ2-3	many
TGTGCCAGCAGTCCTAGTAGGACGAATGAGCAGTTCTTC	CASSPSRTNEQFF	NA	TRBV12-3/TRBV12-4	TRBJ2-1	NA
TGCAGTGCTAGGGCACGGGCCAGTGCGGGAGAGCAGTACTTC	CSARARASAGEQYF	NA	TRBV20-1	TRBJ2-7	many
TGTGCCAGCAGTTCCGGGACAGGTGGCAGCGAGCAGTACTTC	CASSSGTGGSEQYF	TRBD1	TRBV6-6	TRBJ2-7	NA
TGTGCCAGCAGTGAAATATCAGGGGGCAATCAGCCCCAGCATTTT	CASSEISGGNQPQHF	NA	TRBV2	TRBJ1-5	few
TGTGCCAGCAGCTCTTATGGAGTTCTCACAGATACGCAGTATTTT	CASSSYGVLTDTQYF	NA	TRBV7-3	TRBJ2-3	many
TGTGCCAGCAGCTTTCGCGCGTTGGTTGAGACCCAGTACTTC	CASSFRALVETQYF	NA	TRBV7-2	TRBJ2-5	NA
TGTGCCAGCAGCGTTACAGGGGATCCTGTTAACTATGGCTACACCTTC	CASSVTGDPVNYGYTF	TRBD1	TRBV11-1	TRBJ1-2	few